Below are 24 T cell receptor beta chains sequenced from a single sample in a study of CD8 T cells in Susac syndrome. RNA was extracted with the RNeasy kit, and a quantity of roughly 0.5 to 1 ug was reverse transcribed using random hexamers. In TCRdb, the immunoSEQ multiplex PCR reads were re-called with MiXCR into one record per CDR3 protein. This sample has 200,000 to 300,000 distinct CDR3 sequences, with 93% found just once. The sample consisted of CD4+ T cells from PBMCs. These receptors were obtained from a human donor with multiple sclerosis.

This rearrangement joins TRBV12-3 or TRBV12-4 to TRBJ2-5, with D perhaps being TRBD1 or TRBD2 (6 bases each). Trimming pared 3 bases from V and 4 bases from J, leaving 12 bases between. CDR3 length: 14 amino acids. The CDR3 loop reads CASSFRGAGETQYF. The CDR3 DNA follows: TGTGCCAGCAGTTTTAGGGGGGCCGGAGAGACCCAGTACTTC.

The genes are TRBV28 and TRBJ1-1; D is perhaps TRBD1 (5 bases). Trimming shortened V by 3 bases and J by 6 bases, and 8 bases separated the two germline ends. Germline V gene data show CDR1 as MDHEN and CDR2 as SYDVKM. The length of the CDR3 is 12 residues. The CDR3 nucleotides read TGTGCCAGCAGTTTCTGGGGCGCTGAAGCTTTCTTT. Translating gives CASSFWGAEAFF.

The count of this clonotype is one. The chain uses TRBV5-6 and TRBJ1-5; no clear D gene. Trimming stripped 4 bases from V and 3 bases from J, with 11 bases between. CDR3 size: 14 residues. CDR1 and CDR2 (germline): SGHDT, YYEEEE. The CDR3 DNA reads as TGTGCCAGCAGCACGGGGAGATACAATCAGCCCCAGCATTTT. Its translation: CASSTGRYNQPQHF.

The CDR3 sequence is CASSVGLAGMETQYF. The CDR3 DNA sequence: TGTGCCAGCAGCGTAGGACTAGCGGGCATGGAGACCCAGTACTTC. The chain recombines TRBV9 with TRBJ2-5, with 10 bases matching TRBD2. The CDR3 length is 15 residues. Looked up from germline, CDR1 is SGDLS and CDR2 is YYNGEE. Trimming removed 0 bases from V and 5 bases from J; junction bases left unmatched: 4.

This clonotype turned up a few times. The CDR3 spells CASSPRTGSGTGELFF. Here the CDR3 DNA reads TGTGCCAGTAGTCCCCGGACTGGGTCGGGCACCGGGGAGCTGTTTTTT. The V call is TRBV19, the J call TRBJ2-2; a possible D gene is TRBD2 (5 bases). Deletions cut 5 bases from V and 4 bases from J, with 17 bases between. The CDR3 extends over 16 amino acids. Germline V gene data show CDR1 as LNHDA and CDR2 as SQIVND (reference sequence).

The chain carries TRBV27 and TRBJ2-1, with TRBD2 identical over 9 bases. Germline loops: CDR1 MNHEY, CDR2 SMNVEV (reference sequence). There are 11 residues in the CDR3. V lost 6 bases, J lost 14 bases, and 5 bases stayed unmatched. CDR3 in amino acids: CASRLAGSEFF. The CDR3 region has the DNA TGTGCCAGCAGGCTAGCGGGGAGTGAGTTCTTC.

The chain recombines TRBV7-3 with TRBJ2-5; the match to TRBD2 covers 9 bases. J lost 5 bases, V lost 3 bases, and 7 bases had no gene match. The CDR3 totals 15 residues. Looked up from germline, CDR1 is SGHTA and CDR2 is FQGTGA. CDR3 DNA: TGTGCCAGCAGCTTCCGTGCGGGGGGGCTGGAGACCCAGTACTTC. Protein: CASSFRAGGLETQYF. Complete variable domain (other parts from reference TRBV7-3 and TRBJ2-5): GAGVSQTPSNKVTEKGKYVELRCDPISGHTALYWYRQSLGQGPEFLIYFQGTGAADDSGLPNDRFFAVRPEGSVSTLKIQRTERGDSAVYLCASSFRAGGLETQYFGPGTRLLVL.

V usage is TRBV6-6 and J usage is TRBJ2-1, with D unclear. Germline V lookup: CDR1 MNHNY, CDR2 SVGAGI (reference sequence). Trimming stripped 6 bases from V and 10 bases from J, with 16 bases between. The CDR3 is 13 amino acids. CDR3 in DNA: TGTGCCAGCAGCCGCGGACCCGTAGGAGAGCAGTTCTTC. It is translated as CASSRGPVGEQFF.

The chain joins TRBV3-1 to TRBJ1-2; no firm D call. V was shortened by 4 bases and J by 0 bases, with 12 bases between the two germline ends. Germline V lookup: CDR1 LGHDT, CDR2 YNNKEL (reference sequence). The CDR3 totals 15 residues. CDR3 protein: CASSPSLFSNYGYTF. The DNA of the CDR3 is TGTGCCAGCAGCCCCAGTCTTTTCTCTAACTATGGCTACACCTTC.

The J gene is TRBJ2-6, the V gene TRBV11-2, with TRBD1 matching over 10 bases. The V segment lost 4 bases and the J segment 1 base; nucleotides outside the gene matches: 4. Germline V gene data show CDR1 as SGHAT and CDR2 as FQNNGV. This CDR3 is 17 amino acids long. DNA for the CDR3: TGTGCCAGCAGCTCGACAGGGGGCTTATCTGGGGCCAACGTCCTGACTTTC. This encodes CASSSTGGLSGANVLTF.

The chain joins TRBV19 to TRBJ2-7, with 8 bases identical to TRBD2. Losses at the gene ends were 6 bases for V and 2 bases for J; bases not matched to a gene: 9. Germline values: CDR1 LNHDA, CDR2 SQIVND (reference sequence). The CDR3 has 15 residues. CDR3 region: CASSPGLAGAYEQYV. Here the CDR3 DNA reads TGTGCCAGTAGCCCCGGGCTAGCGGGCGCCTACGAGCAGTACGTC.

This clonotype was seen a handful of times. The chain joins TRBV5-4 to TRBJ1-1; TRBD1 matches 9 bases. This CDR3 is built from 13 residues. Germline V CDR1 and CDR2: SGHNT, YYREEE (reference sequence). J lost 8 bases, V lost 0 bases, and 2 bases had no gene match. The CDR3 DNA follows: TGTGCCAGCAGCTTGGGGGGGACAGGGGAAGCTTTCTTT. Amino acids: CASSLGGTGEAFF.

CDR3 loop: CASSPWDRGHGYTF. The CDR3 coding sequence is TGTGCCAGCAGTCCCTGGGACAGGGGGCATGGCTACACCTTC. This chain connects TRBV28 to TRBJ1-2, with TRBD1 matching over 12 bases. The J segment lost 6 bases and the V segment lost 5 bases, leaving 4 bases of the junction unmatched. The length of the CDR3 is 14 residues. Germline V gene lookup returns CDR1 MDHEN and CDR2 SYDVKM.

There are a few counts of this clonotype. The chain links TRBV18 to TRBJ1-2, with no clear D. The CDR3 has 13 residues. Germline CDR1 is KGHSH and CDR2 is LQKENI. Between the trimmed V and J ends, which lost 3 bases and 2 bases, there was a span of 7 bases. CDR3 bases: TGTGCCAGCTCACCTGGTGACAACTATGGCTACACCTTC. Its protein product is CASSPGDNYGYTF.

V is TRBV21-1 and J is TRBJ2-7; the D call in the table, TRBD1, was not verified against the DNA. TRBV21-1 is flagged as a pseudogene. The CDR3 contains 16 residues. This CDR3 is CASSKVETPGGCEQYV. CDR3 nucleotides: TGTGCCAGCAGCAAAGTGGAGACTCCAGGGGGGTGCGAGCAGTACGTC.

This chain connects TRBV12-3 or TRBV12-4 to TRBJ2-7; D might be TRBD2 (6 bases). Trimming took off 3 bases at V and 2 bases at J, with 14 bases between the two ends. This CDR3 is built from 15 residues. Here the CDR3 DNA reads TGTGCCAGCAGTTTCCCGGGACTGGGCACCTACGAGCAGTACTTC. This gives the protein CASSFPGLGTYEQYF.

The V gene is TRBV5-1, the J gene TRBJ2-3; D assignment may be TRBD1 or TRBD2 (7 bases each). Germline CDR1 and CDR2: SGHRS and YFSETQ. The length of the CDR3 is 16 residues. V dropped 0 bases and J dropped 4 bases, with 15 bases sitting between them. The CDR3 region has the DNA TGCGCCAGCAGCTTGGTGACAGGGAGGGGAGCAGATACGCAGTATTTT. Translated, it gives CASSLVTGRGADTQYF.

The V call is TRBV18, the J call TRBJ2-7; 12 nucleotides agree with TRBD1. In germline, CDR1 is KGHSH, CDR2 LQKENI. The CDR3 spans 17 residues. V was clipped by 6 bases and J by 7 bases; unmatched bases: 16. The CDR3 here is CASSRDTPGQGAGEQYF. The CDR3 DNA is TGTGCCAGCTCCCGAGACACTCCGGGACAGGGGGCGGGTGAGCAGTACTTC.

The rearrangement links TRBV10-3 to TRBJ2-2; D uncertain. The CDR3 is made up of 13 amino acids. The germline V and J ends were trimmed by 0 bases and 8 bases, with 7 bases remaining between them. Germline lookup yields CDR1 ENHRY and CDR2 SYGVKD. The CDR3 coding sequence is TGTGCCATCAGTGAGTCGACTCGAGGGGAGCTGTTTTTT. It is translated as CAISESTRGELFF.

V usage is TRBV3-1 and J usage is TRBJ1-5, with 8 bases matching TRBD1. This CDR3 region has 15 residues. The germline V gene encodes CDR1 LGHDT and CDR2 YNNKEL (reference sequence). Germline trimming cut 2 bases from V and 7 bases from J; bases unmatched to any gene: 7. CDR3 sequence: CASSQSPGGVQPQHF. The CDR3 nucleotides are TGTGCCAGCAGCCAAAGCCCAGGGGGCGTCCAGCCCCAGCATTTT.

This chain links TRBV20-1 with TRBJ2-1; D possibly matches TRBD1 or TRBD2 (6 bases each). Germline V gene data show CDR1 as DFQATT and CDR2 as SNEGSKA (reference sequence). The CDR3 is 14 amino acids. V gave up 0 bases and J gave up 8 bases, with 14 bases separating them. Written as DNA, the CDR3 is TGCAGTGCTAGAGATTTGGGGGGCAGGGATGAGCAGTTCTTC. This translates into CSARDLGGRDEQFF.

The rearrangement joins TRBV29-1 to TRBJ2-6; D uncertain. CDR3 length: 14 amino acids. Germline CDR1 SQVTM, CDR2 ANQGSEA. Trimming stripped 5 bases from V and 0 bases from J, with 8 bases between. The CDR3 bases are TGCAGCGTTTTCTCTACCTCTGGGGCCAACGTCCTGACTTTC. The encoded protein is CSVFSTSGANVLTF.

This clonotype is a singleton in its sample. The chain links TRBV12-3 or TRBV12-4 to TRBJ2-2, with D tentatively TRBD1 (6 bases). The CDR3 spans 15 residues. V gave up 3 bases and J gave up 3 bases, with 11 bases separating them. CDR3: CASSFRGTDTGELFF. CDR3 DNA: TGTGCCAGCAGTTTTAGGGGGACCGACACCGGGGAGCTGTTTTTT.

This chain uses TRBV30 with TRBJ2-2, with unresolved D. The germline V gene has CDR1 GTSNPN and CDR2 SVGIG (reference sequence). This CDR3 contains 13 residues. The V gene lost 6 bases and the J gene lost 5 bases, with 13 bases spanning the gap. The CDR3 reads CACSGLGTGELFF. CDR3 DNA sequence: TGTGCCTGTTCGGGCCTTGGGACCGGGGAGCTGTTTTTT.